A single sample is the source of the 10 T cell receptor delta chains below, sequenced in a study of gamma-delta T cells after stem cell transplantation. TCRdb called clones anew from the RT-PCR reads with CATT. Seen here are about 660 delta-chain clones, approximately 6.3% observed once, and the top ten hold about 61%. The sequencing sample was made of gamma-delta T cells. The source is a human donor. It is not recorded whose cells these are; they may come from a transplant donor.

This clone is medium-sized by share. With a far larger clone one base away, a read error is the likely cause. Other DNA sequences in the same sample also yield this CDR3. The gene calls are TRDV2 and TRDJ3; 12 nucleotides agree with TRDD3. This CDR3 has 18 residues. Unmatched junction bases numbered 8, after V lost 7 bases and J lost 2 bases. CDR1 is GEAIGNYY, CDR2 EKD, per germline. CDR3 nucleotide sequence: TGTGCCTGCGACGTCCTGGGGGATACGGCCTGGGACACCCGACAGATGTTTTTC. Residues: CACDVLGDTAWDTRQMFF.

This clone was seen a few times. This likely reflects a read error, since a far larger clone is one base away. Other DNA sequences within the sample encode an identical CDR3. This chain joins TRDV2 and TRDJ1; 9 bases line up with TRDD3. V lost 1 base, J lost 0 bases, and 8 bases stayed unmatched. Germline V gene lookup returns CDR1 GEAIGNYY and CDR2 EKD. The CDR3 is 17 residues long. The CDR3 is CACDTLGETRYTDKLIF. DNA for the CDR3: TGTGCCTGTGACACACTGGGGGAGACAAGGTACACCGATAAACTCATCTTT.

The chain combines TRDV2 with TRDJ1, with 12 bases that match TRDD3. After removal of 0 bases from V and 0 bases from J, the junction contained 16 bases not matched to a gene. CDR1 and CDR2 from the germline V gene are GEAIGNYY and EKD. The CDR3 extends over 21 amino acids. In DNA form, the CDR3 reads TGTGCCTGTGACACCGTGACTGGGGGATACAGCCCGCCGGGAAACACCGATAAACTCATCTTT. Translation: CACDTVTGGYSPPGNTDKLIF.

For this clone: The protein that TCRdb holds for this DNA derives from a much larger clone and differs from the translated DNA at residue 10, which likely indicates a read error; the protein shown here is translated from the DNA. This chain uses TRDV1 with TRDJ1, with D possibly TRDD3 on 9 matching bases. V lost 0 bases, J lost 0 bases, and 32 bases lay in between. Germline values: CDR1 TSWWSYY, CDR2 QGS. The CDR3 contains 23 residues. The CDR3, as DNA: TGTGCTCTTGGGGAACTTCCTTCCTATAGCAAATCCCTACTGGGGGACCACACCGATAAACTCATCTTT. It codes for CALGELPSYSKSLLGDHTDKLIF.

A remark on this clone: A far more abundant clone sits one base away, making this likely a read error. The rearrangement uses TRDV2 and TRDJ1; 10 bases match TRDD3. The germline V gene encodes CDR1 GEAIGNYY and CDR2 EKD. The CDR3 runs to 21 residues. For the CDR3, the DNA is TGTGCCCGTGACACTGCCTTCGCATCGGGGGATACGGGGAGAGACACCGATAAACTCATCTTT. Residues: CARDTAFASGDTGRDTDKLIF.

This clone has only a few counts. This sequence is one base from a far larger clone and is likely a read error. This chain uses TRDV1 with TRDJ1; 8 bases align to TRDD3. This CDR3 spans 20 amino acids. From germline, CDR1 is TSWWSYY and CDR2 QGS. Here the CDR3 DNA reads TGTGCTCTTGGGGATCCGCGTTCCTTCGCCTACTGGGGGCCCCACGATAAACCCATCTTT. Translated, it gives CALGDPRSFAYWGPHDKPIF.

The sample holds a few counts of this clone. The rearrangement links TRDV2 to TRDJ1; 8 positions match TRDD3. The CDR3 is 17 residues long. Unmatched junction bases numbered 8, after V lost 0 bases and J lost 0 bases. Germline V gene sequence: CDR1 GEAIGNYY, CDR2 EKD. The CDR3 here is CACDTLGDGTYTDKLIF. The CDR3 DNA sequence: TGTGCCTGTGACACCTTGGGGGATGGGACGTACACCGATAAACTCATCTTT.

Of note for this clone: The amino acid sequence in TCRdb belongs to a much larger clone and departs from this DNA's translation at residue 6, likely a sequencing read error; the sequence shown is translated from the DNA. The V and J genes are TRDV1 and TRDJ1; the match to TRDD3 covers 9 bases. Trimming at V came to 2 bases and at J to 0 bases, leaving 19 bases not matched to a gene. This CDR3 is 21 amino acids long. Looked up from germline, CDR1 is TSWWSYY and CDR2 is QGS. The CDR3 sequence is CALGESLSQWGYGTNTDKLIF. The DNA for the CDR3 is TGTGCTCTTGGGGAATCCCTCAGTCAGTGGGGATACGGGACTAACACCGATAAACTCATCTTT.

Details on this clone: The TCRdb protein, from a much larger clone, departs from this DNA's translation at residue 6, likely by read error; the protein shown derives from the DNA. V and J are TRDV3 and TRDJ1, with 8 bases aligning to TRDD3. CDR1 TVYSNPD and CDR2 GDNSRS come from the germline V gene (reference sequence). CDR3 length: 17 residues. For the CDR3, the DNA is TGTGCGCAAACTTCCCAATTTACTGGGGGCAACACCGATAAACTCATCTTT. It translates to CAQTSQFTGGNTDKLIF.

As regards this clone: The protein TCRdb gives is from a much larger clone and does not agree with this DNA's translation at residue 2, likely a read error; the protein shown here comes from the DNA. The gene calls are TRDV2 and TRDJ1; 10 bases are shared with TRDD3. Germline-derived CDR1 and CDR2 are GEAIGNYY and EKD. CDR3 size: 19 residues. CDR3 DNA: TGTTCCTGTGACGACATGTCTACTGGGGGATTGGCCCGCACCGATAAACTCATCTTT. It is translated as CSCDDMSTGGLARTDKLIF.